This T cell receptor beta chain was sequenced in a study of CD8 T cells in Susac syndrome. When the RNA was reverse transcribed, random hexamers were used with an input of roughly 0.45 to 1 ug. One entry per CDR3 protein results from TCRdb running MiXCR on the immunoSEQ multiplex PCR reads. The table lists around 300,000 distinct CDR3 sequences, approximately 90% of them singletons. Trimming left V 4 bases short and J 3 bases short, with 7 bases between. This CDR3 is 12 amino acids long. This clonotype was counted ten times or more. This clonotype originated in a human donor with multiple sclerosis. The sample consisted of CD8+ T cells from PBMCs. The chain uses TRBV12-3 or TRBV12-4 and TRBJ2-7; D is possibly TRBD2 (5 bases). In DNA form, the CDR3 reads TGTGCCAGCAGTTCTGGAGGCTACGAGCAGTACTTC. It specifies CASSSGGYEQYF.